These 24 T cell receptor beta chains were all obtained from the same sample, sequenced in a study of T-cell memory formation after mild COVID-19. Using its own MiXCR run on the 5' RACE reads, TCRdb lists one record per CDR3 protein. The repertoire holds roughly 150,000 distinct CDR3 sequences, with approximately 12% as singletons. The sequencing sample was made of PBMCs or a T cell subset sorted from them (not recorded which). All receptors come from a man between 18 and 35 years old who had mild COVID-19 (a few samples of this study predate the infection). Cell type and time point are not known.

This clonotype was picked up a small number of times. The chain has TRBV4-3 and TRBJ2-1; 10 bases map to TRBD1. The CDR3 contains 17 residues. The germline V gene has CDR1 LGHNA and CDR2 YSLEER. Trimming cost V 4 bases and J 7 bases; bases outside gene matches: 13. The CDR3, as DNA: TGCGCCAGCAGCCCATCCACCCCGGGACAGGGGAGGAATGAGCAGTTCTTC. It translates to CASSPSTPGQGRNEQFF.

This clonotype was counted only a few times. The chain recombines TRBV2 with TRBJ2-2; D unclear. This CDR3 spans 14 amino acids. V lost 7 bases, J lost 4 bases, and 13 bases lay in between. Germline V gene lookup returns CDR1 SNHLY and CDR2 FYNNEI. The CDR3 region has the DNA TGTGCCAGCACCCCCGGGCGCGGCACCGGGGAGCTGTTTTTT. Residues: CASTPGRGTGELFF.

The chain recombines TRBV12-3 or TRBV12-4 with TRBJ2-5, with 9 positions matching TRBD1. The length of the CDR3 is 16 residues. Losses at the gene ends were 3 bases for V and 5 bases for J; bases not matched to a gene: 10. The CDR3 DNA is TGTGCCAGCAGTTTCGGGACAGGGCGCCCGGGTGAGACCCAGTACTTC. Translation gives CASSFGTGRPGETQYF.

This clonotype has a handful of counts. The rearrangement links TRBV12-3 or TRBV12-4 to TRBJ1-5, with a tentative D call TRBD1 (6 bases). Deletions cut 3 bases from V and 7 bases from J, with 10 bases between. This CDR3 has 13 amino acids. This CDR3 reads CASSLRGEQPQHF. Here the CDR3 DNA reads TGTGCCAGCAGTTTGAGGGGGGAACAGCCCCAGCATTTT.

The table lists this clonotype with many counts. This chain connects TRBV5-6 to TRBJ2-2; 12 bases match TRBD1. In germline, CDR1 is SGHDT, CDR2 YYEEEE. V shed 3 bases and J 4 bases; nucleotides not matched to a gene: 1. CDR3 length: 15 residues. CDR3 nucleotides: TGTGCCAGCAGCTGGGACAGGGGGCGCACCGGGGAGCTGTTTTTT. Translated, it gives CASSWDRGRTGELFF.

A few counts support this clonotype. The gene calls are TRBV7-2 and TRBJ2-3; TRBD2 might be the D (5 bases). The CDR3 sequence is 13 residues long. Germline V gene data show CDR1 as SGHTA and CDR2 as FQGNSA. V was shortened by 3 bases and J by 6 bases, with 10 bases between the two germline ends. The CDR3 loop is CASSFTDSDTQYF. CDR3 bases: TGTGCCAGCAGCTTCACGGACTCCGATACGCAGTATTTT.

This clonotype came up a few times. V usage is TRBV12-3 or TRBV12-4 and J usage is TRBJ1-2; a possible D gene is TRBD1 (6 bases). CDR3 size: 16 residues. The V end lost 6 bases, the J end lost 0 bases, and 17 bases lay between the germline ends. The CDR3 sequence is CASSLLRTAPNYGYTF. In DNA form, the CDR3 reads TGTGCCAGCAGCCTCCTACGGACAGCGCCTAACTATGGCTACACCTTC.

The rearrangement links TRBV5-6 to TRBJ1-5, with D possibly being TRBD1 (6 bases). Germline lookup yields CDR1 SGHDT and CDR2 YYEEEE. V shed 4 bases and J shed 4 bases, with 9 bases lying between them. The CDR3 runs 13 residues. CDR3 nucleotides: TGTGCCAGCAGCCGGACAGCAAATCAGCCCCAGCATTTT. Its protein product is CASSRTANQPQHF.

This clonotype was seen once. The chain has TRBV11-1 and TRBJ2-3; D is undetermined. V was shortened by 0 bases and J by 4 bases, with 5 bases between the two germline ends. Germline loops: CDR1 SGHAT, CDR2 FQDESV (reference sequence). The CDR3 extends over 13 amino acids. The CDR3, as DNA: TGTGCCAGCAGCTTAGCGTCCGCAGATACGCAGTATTTT. Translating it yields CASSLASADTQYF.

This clonotype was observed a handful of times. The rearrangement links TRBV5-1 to TRBJ1-4; D is uncertain. V was pared by 4 bases and J by 0 bases, with 10 bases between. The V gene's germline CDR1 is SGHRS and CDR2 YFSETQ. The CDR3 is made up of 15 amino acids. The CDR3 nucleotides read TGCGCCAGCAGCCGTTTATATGCAACTAATGAAAAACTGTTTTTT. Protein: CASSRLYATNEKLFF.

This clonotype was seen a few times. The V and J genes are TRBV6-2 or TRBV6-3 and TRBJ2-1, with no clear D. The V end lost 2 bases, the J end lost 0 bases, and 8 bases lay between the germline ends. CDR1 and CDR2 (germline): MNHEY, SVGEGT. The CDR3 is made up of 15 amino acids. Here the CDR3 reads CASSYLQPSYNEQFF. CDR3 DNA: TGTGCCAGCAGTTACCTCCAACCCTCCTACAATGAGCAGTTCTTC.

This clonotype has just a few counts. This chain connects TRBV5-1 to TRBJ1-6; weak D call: TRBD1 (6 bases). The CDR3 covers 16 residues. V was trimmed by 4 bases and J by 9 bases, leaving 20 bases between them. Germline V gene data show CDR1 as SGHRS and CDR2 as YFSETQ. CDR3: CASSPYSGGGISPLHF. CDR3 nucleotides: TGCGCCAGCAGCCCTTATTCGGGAGGGGGAATTTCACCCCTCCACTTT.

This clonotype was counted between two and nine times. This chain joins TRBV11-2 and TRBJ2-7, with D perhaps TRBD1 (6 bases). Germline-derived CDR1 and CDR2 are SGHAT and FQNNGV. V was shortened by 4 bases and J by 6 bases, with 10 bases between the two germline ends. The length of the CDR3 is 12 residues. CDR3: CASSSQGIEQYV. Written as DNA, the CDR3 is TGTGCCAGCAGCTCCCAGGGGATCGAGCAGTACGTC.

This clonotype was observed at least ten times. This rearrangement joins TRBV5-1 to TRBJ2-3; D is unresolved. There are 13 residues in the CDR3. Germline CDR1 and CDR2: SGHRS and YFSETQ. Trimming pared 3 bases from V and 6 bases from J, leaving 11 bases between. The CDR3 loop is CASSSEAVDTQYF. CDR3 DNA: TGCGCCAGCAGCTCCGAAGCCGTGGATACGCAGTATTTT.

This clonotype was recorded many times. This chain connects TRBV5-1 to TRBJ1-5; D is ambiguous. The CDR3 totals 18 residues. CDR1 is SGHRS and CDR2 is YFSETQ in the germline V gene. V lost 2 bases and J 0 bases, leaving 18 bases between the germline ends. The chain's CDR3 is CASSFPWFGRNSNQPQHF. CDR3 in DNA: TGCGCCAGCAGCTTCCCGTGGTTTGGGCGGAATAGCAATCAGCCCCAGCATTTT.

The table lists this clonotype with many counts. In DNA form, the CDR3 reads TGCGCCAGCAGCTTGGGTTCGTCCGGCGCCGAGCAGTACGTC. Translating it yields CASSLGSSGAEQYV. J is TRBJ2-7 and V is TRBV5-1, with D hard to call. Germline assignment: CDR1 SGHRS and CDR2 YFSETQ. This CDR3 comprises 14 residues. V was trimmed by 0 bases and J by 6 bases, leaving 13 bases between them.

This clonotype occurred a few times. CDR3 bases: TGCAGCGTTGAAGGCCTGCCCACCGGGGAGCTGTTTTTT. Translation gives CSVEGLPTGELFF. The chain joins TRBV29-1 to TRBJ2-2; D remains unclear. Per germline, CDR1 SQVTM and CDR2 ANQGSEA. The CDR3 is made up of 13 amino acids. V was clipped by 1 base and J by 4 bases, with 7 bases between them.

This clonotype was counted between two and nine times. The chain recombines TRBV7-3 with TRBJ2-5; 7 bases are a match to TRBD1. Losses at the gene ends were 0 bases for V and 4 bases for J; bases not matched to a gene: 5. Germline V CDR1 and CDR2: SGHTA, FQGTGA. The CDR3 runs to 15 residues. The CDR3: CASSLTPRGSETQYF. CDR3 DNA: TGTGCCAGCAGCTTAACCCCCAGGGGGTCAGAGACCCAGTACTTC.

The table lists this clonotype with many counts. The CDR3 protein is CASSWTGDYGYTF. For the CDR3, the DNA is TGTGCCAGCAGTTGGACAGGGGACTATGGCTACACCTTC. This chain connects TRBV12-3 or TRBV12-4 to TRBJ1-2; 9 bases agree with TRBD1. J lost 3 bases, V lost 4 bases, and 0 bases had no gene match. The CDR3 runs 13 residues.

This clonotype was recorded many times. CDR3 residues: CASSLTDTQYF. DNA for the CDR3: TGTGCCAGCAGCCTCACAGATACGCAGTATTTT. The chain is built from TRBV6-2 or TRBV6-3 and TRBJ2-3, with unresolved D. The CDR3 is 11 amino acids. The germline V gene has CDR1 MNHEY and CDR2 SVGEGT. V was shortened by 6 bases and J by 2 bases, with 3 bases between the two germline ends.

This clonotype was detected only a few times. The rearrangement joins TRBV7-9 to TRBJ1-3; D is unresolved. Germline CDR1 SEHNR, CDR2 FQNEAQ (reference sequence). CDR3 length: 15 amino acids. Trimming shortened V by 0 bases and J by 0 bases, and 6 bases separated the two germline ends. The CDR3 bases are TGTGCCAGCAGCTTAGCTGGGAACTCTGGAAACACCATATATTTT. It is translated as CASSLAGNSGNTIYF.

This clonotype has more than one count but fewer than ten. The rearrangement joins TRBV9 to TRBJ2-5; TRBD2 matches 8 bases. There are 15 residues in the CDR3. With 4 bases clipped from V and 5 bases from J, the junction kept 10 bases outside the gene matches. Germline V gene sequence: CDR1 SGDLS, CDR2 YYNGEE. The CDR3 nucleotides read TGTGCCAGCAGCTCCCGGGGGGGGGTTGCGGAGACCCAGTACTTC. Encoded protein: CASSSRGGVAETQYF.

Worth noting for this clonotype: Germline and junction disagree at one end, which may indicate a read error. The V call is TRBV4-1, the J call TRBJ2-5; 8 bases match TRBD2. This CDR3 contains 15 residues. The germline CDR1 and CDR2 sequences are MGHRA and YSYEKL. DNA of the CDR3: TGCGCCAGCAGCCAAGTCCGGGGGGGTAAAGAGACCAAGTACTTC. Translated, it gives CASSQVRGGKETKYF.

The genes are TRBV6-5 and TRBJ2-3, with D perhaps matching TRBD1 or TRBD2 (5 bases each). Germline assignment: CDR1 MNHEY and CDR2 SVGAGI. CDR3 length equals 14 residues. V lost 6 bases, J lost 5 bases, and 15 bases lay in between. DNA for the CDR3: TGTGCCAGCAGGTACCGGGACGTCGTAGATACGCAGTATTTT. It translates to CASRYRDVVDTQYF.